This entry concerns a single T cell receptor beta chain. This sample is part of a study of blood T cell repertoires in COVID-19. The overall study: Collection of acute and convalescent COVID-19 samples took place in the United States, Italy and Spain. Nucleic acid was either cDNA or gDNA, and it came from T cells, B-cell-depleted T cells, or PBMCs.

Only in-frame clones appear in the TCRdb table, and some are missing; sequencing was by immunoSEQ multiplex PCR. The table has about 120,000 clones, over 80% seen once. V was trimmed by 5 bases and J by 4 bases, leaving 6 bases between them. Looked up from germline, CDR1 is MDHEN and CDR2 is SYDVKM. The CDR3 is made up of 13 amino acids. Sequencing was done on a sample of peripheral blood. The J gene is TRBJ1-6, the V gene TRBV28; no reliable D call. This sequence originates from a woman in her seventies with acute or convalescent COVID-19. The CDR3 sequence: CASSGGYNSPLHF. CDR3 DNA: TGTGCCAGCAGTGGAGGATATAATTCACCCCTCCACTTT. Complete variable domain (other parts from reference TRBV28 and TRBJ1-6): DVKVTQSSRYLVKRTGEKVFLECVQDMDHENMFWYRQDPGLGLRLIYFSYDVKMKEKGDIPEGYSVSREKKERFSLILESASTNQTSMYLCASSGGYNSPLHFGNGTRLTVT.